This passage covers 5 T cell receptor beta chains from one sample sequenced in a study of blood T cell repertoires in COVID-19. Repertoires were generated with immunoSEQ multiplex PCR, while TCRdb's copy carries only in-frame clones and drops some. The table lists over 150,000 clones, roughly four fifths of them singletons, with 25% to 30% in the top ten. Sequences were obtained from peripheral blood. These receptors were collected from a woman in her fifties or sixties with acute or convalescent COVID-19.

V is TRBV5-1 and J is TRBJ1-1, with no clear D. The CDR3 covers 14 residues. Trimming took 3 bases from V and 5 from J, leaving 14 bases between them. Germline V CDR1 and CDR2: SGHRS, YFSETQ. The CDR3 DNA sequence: TGCGCCAGCAGCTCCAGGTCTATGTCGACTGAAGCTTTCTTT. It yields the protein CASSSRSMSTEAFF.

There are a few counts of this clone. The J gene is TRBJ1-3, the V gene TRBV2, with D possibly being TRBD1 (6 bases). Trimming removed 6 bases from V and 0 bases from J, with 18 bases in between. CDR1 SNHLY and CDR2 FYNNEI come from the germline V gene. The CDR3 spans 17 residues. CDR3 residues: CASRTPRDTFSGNTIYF. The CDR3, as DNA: TGTGCCAGCAGGACTCCCCGGGACACATTCTCTGGAAACACCATATATTTT.

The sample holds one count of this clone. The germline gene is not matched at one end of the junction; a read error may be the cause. The CDR3 DNA reads as TGTGCCAGCAGCGACCCGGGGACAGGGACCTATCGCTACACCTTC. Translated, it gives CASSDPGTGTYRYTF. The V call is TRBV5-6, the J call TRBJ1-2; the match to TRBD1 covers 9 bases. Germline V gene data show CDR1 as SGHDT and CDR2 as YYEEEE. The CDR3 is 15 residues long.

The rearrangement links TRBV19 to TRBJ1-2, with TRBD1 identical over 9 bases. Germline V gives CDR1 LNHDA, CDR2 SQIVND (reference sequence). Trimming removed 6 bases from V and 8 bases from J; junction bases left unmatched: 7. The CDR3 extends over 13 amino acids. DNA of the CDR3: TGTGCCAGTAGAAAGAGACAGGGGGGAGGCTACACCTTC. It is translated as CASRKRQGGGYTF.

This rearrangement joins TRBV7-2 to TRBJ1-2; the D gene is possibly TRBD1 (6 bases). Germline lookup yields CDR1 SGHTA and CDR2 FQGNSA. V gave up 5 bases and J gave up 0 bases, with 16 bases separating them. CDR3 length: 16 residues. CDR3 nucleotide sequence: TGTGCCAGCAGCGTCCCCCGAGGGGGACCTAACTATGGCTACACCTTC. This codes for CASSVPRGGPNYGYTF.